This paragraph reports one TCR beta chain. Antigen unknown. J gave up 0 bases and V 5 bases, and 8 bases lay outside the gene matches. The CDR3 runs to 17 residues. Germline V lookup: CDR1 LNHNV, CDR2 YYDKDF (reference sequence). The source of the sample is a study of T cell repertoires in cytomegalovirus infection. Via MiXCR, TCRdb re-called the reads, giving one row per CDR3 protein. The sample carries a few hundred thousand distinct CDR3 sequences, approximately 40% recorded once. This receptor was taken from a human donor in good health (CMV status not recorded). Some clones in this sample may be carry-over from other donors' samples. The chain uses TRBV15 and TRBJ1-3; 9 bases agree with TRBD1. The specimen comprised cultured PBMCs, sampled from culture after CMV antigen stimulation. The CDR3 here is CATSSGTGILSGNTIYF. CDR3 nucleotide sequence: TGTGCCACCAGCTCGGGGACAGGGATACTCTCTGGAAACACCATATATTTT.